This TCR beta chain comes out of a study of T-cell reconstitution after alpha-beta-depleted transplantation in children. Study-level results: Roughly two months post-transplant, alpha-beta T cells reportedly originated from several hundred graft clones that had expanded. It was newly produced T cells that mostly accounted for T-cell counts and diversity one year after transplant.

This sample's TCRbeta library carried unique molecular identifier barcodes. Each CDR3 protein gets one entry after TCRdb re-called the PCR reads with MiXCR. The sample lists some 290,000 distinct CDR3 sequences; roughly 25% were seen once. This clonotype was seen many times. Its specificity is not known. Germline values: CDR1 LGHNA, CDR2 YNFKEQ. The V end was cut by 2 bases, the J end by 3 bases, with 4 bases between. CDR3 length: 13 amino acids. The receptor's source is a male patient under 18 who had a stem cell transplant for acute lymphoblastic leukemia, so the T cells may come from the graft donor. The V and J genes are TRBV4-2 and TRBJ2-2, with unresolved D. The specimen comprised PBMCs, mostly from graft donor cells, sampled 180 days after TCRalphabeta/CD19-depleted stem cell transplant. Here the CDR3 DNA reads TGTGCCAGCAGCCAACGGGACACCGGGGAGCTGTTTTTT. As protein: CASSQRDTGELFF.